Below are 8 T cell receptor beta chains sequenced from a single sample in a study of spatial heterogeneity in lung cancer. Time point here: sample taken at primary tumor resection. Without sorting, whole RNA was sequenced from tumor, nontumor lung or frozen PBMC. TCRdb processed the 5' RACE reads anew with MiXCR; each CDR3 protein has one entry. The profile shows some 52,000 distinct CDR3 sequences, roughly 7.5% of them singletons. This specimen was PBMCs, taken at surgery. The source is a female donor with early-stage non-small cell lung cancer.

This chain connects TRBV5-1 to TRBJ2-2, with D hard to call. V was clipped by 0 bases and J by 0 bases, with 6 bases between them. The CDR3 consists of 15 residues. Germline V gene sequence: CDR1 SGHRS, CDR2 YFSETQ. As DNA, the CDR3 is TGCGCCAGCAGCTTGGGGCCCTCGAACACCGGGGAGCTGTTTTTT. It translates to CASSLGPSNTGELFF.

This clonotype was seen ten or more times. The V gene is TRBV20-1, the J gene TRBJ2-1; 10 positions agree with TRBD2. The CDR3 runs to 14 residues. Germline loops: CDR1 DFQATT, CDR2 SNEGSKA (reference sequence). Trimming cost V 6 bases and J 7 bases; bases outside gene matches: 9. The CDR3: CSALPASGGNEQFF. CDR3 in DNA: TGCAGTGCCCTCCCGGCTAGCGGGGGAAATGAGCAGTTCTTC.

A few counts support this clonotype. The chain has TRBV7-8 and TRBJ2-5; D is possibly TRBD2 (6 bases). Germline V CDR1 and CDR2: SGHVS, FQNEAQ. V was trimmed by 7 bases and J by 3 bases, leaving 21 bases between them. The CDR3 loop spans 16 amino acids. The CDR3 loop is CASIPYKGRLEETQYF. The CDR3 nucleotides are TGTGCCAGCATCCCCTACAAGGGTAGACTAGAAGAGACCCAGTACTTC.

Ten or more counts support this clonotype. J is TRBJ2-3 and V is TRBV20-1; 7 bases map to TRBD2. Germline CDR1 and CDR2: DFQATT and SNEGSKA (reference sequence). This CDR3 has 12 residues. V lost 6 bases and J lost 2; bases outside the gene matches: 2. The CDR3 loop is CSAGGTTDTQYF. CDR3 coding DNA: TGCAGTGCGGGGGGGACCACAGATACGCAGTATTTT.

This clonotype has a count of ten or more. V is TRBV29-1 and J is TRBJ2-1; 10 bases line up with TRBD2. This CDR3 spans 13 amino acids. Trimming removed 6 bases from V and 7 bases from J; junction bases left unmatched: 6. Germline CDR1 SQVTM, CDR2 ANQGSEA. CDR3 DNA: TGCAGCGTAGCCGGGACTAGCGATAATGAGCAGTTCTTC. This encodes CSVAGTSDNEQFF.

This clonotype was seen at least ten times. The chain's CDR3 is CASTKQGSTEAFF. The CDR3 DNA is TGTGCCAGCACCAAACAGGGTAGCACTGAAGCTTTCTTT. This chain links TRBV6-5 with TRBJ1-1; tentative D call: TRBD1 (6 bases). The CDR3 is 13 residues long. Trimming removed 7 bases from V and 4 bases from J, with 13 bases in between. Looked up from germline, CDR1 is MNHEY and CDR2 is SVGAGI.

This clonotype was counted many times. The chain combines TRBV5-1 with TRBJ2-7; D is possibly TRBD1 (6 bases). The CDR3 totals 15 residues. V dropped 5 bases and J dropped 2 bases, with 17 bases sitting between them. The germline V gene encodes CDR1 SGHRS and CDR2 YFSETQ. CDR3 sequence (DNA): TGCGCCAGCAGAGAACCTGACAGGAACCCCTACGAGCAGTACTTC. Translated: CASREPDRNPYEQYF. Full variable domain (rest looked up from reference TRBV5-1 and TRBJ2-7): KAGVTQTPRYLIKTRGQQVTLSCSPISGHRSVSWYQQTPGQGLQFLFEYFSETQRNKGNFPGRFSGRQFSNSRSEMNVSTLELGDSALYLCASREPDRNPYEQYFGPGTRLTVT.

The rearrangement joins TRBV3-1 to TRBJ1-1; 10 bases map to TRBD1. The CDR3 loop spans 13 amino acids. The V and J ends lost 2 bases and 10 bases, in that order; junction bases with no gene match: 4. The germline V gene encodes CDR1 LGHDT and CDR2 YNNKEL (reference sequence). The CDR3 loop is CASSQRGQGGAFF. The CDR3 DNA sequence: TGTGCCAGCAGCCAAAGAGGACAGGGGGGAGCTTTCTTT.